Each of the 32 T cell receptor beta chains below was sequenced from the same sample in a study of multiple sclerosis patients with progressive multifocal leukoencephalopathy. Method: immunoSEQ multiplex PCR; TCRdb's copy keeps in-frame clones and lacks some. The repertoire includes more than 30,000 clones, around 90% of them detected once, and approximately 6% sits in the top ten. As to time point: time of PML onset. The starting material was PBMCs, obtained from a patient treated with natalizumab. The origin of the receptors is a woman aged 40 to 55 with progressive multifocal leukoencephalopathy.

The J gene is TRBJ2-5, the V gene TRBV6-1; perhaps TRBD1 as D (5 bases). V was pared by 2 bases and J by 3 bases, with 16 bases between. This CDR3 has 16 amino acids. Germline V gene lookup returns CDR1 MNHNS and CDR2 SASEGT. CDR3 sequence: CASSENGRVMEETQYF. Here the CDR3 DNA reads TGTGCCAGCAGTGAAAACGGCAGGGTGATGGAAGAGACCCAGTACTTC.

V gene TRBV7-9 combines with J gene TRBJ1-1; unclear D gene. With 5 bases removed from V and 1 base from J, the gap between germline ends came to 8 bases. CDR1 is SEHNR, CDR2 FQNEAQ, per germline (reference sequence). CDR3 length equals 13 residues. CDR3 residues: CASSTNKNTEAFF. The CDR3 coding sequence is TGTGCCAGCAGCACAAACAAGAACACTGAAGCTTTCTTT. Combining the CDR3 with reference TRBV7-9 and TRBJ1-1 gives the whole variable domain DTGVSQNPRHKITKRGQNVTFRCDPISEHNRLYWYRQTLGQGPEFLTYFQNEAQLEKSRLLSDRFSAERPKGSFSTLEIQRTEQGDSAMYLCASSTNKNTEAFFGQGTRLTVV.

This rearrangement joins TRBV5-1 to TRBJ2-3, with a tentative D call TRBD2 (6 bases). V was shortened by 5 bases and J by 2 bases, with 18 bases between the two germline ends. CDR3 size: 16 residues. Germline CDR1 SGHRS, CDR2 YFSETQ. This CDR3 reads CASSSSLGGNTDTQYF. The CDR3 DNA reads TGCGCCAGCAGTTCGTCCTTGGGGGGAAACACAGATACGCAGTATTTT.

The chain joins TRBV27 to TRBJ2-1; 7 bases fit TRBD2. J was trimmed by 4 bases and V by 8 bases; bases with no gene match: 8. Germline assignment: CDR1 MNHEY and CDR2 SMNVEV (reference sequence). The CDR3 has 14 residues. This CDR3 is CASGLGLPYNEQFF. The CDR3 nucleotides read TGTGCCAGCGGATTGGGACTACCGTACAATGAGCAGTTCTTC.

The chain combines TRBV18 with TRBJ1-3; D gene ambiguous. The CDR3 runs to 15 residues. V was clipped by 3 bases and J by 2 bases, with 11 bases between them. The V gene's germline CDR1 is KGHSH and CDR2 LQKENI. CDR3 DNA: TGTGCCAGCTCACCGCCCGCGATGGCTGGAAACACCATATATTTT. Its translation is CASSPPAMAGNTIYF.

Turning to this clone: One end of the junction is discordant with germline, which a read error may explain. This rearrangement joins TRBV7-2 to TRBJ1-6; D remains ambiguous. There are 15 residues in the CDR3. Germline assignment: CDR1 SGHTA and CDR2 FQGNSA. The CDR3 nucleotides read TGTGCCAGCAGCCCGGGAGGTTCACCTAGATCACCCCCCCACTTT. Protein product: CASSPGGSPRSPPHF.

This rearrangement joins TRBV20-1 to TRBJ2-1, with no clear D. CDR1 is DFQATT, CDR2 SNEGSKA, per germline (reference sequence). This CDR3 spans 10 amino acids. Trimming pared 4 bases from V and 10 bases from J, leaving 8 bases between. In DNA, the CDR3 is TGCAGTGCTACCTCGGACGAGCAGTTCTTC. Its translation: CSATSDEQFF.

This clone has only a few counts. The chain has TRBV6-1 and TRBJ2-2, with D unclear. The CDR3 consists of 13 residues. Trimming removed 6 bases at V and 0 bases at J, with 5 bases between. CDR1 and CDR2 (germline): MNHNS, SASEGT. The CDR3 DNA reads as TGTGCCAGCAGACTCACGAACACCGGGGAGCTGTTTTTT. Translated, it gives CASRLTNTGELFF.

The chain carries TRBV11-2 and TRBJ2-7; TRBD2 is a possible D gene (6 bases). The germline V gene encodes CDR1 SGHAT and CDR2 FQNNGV. The CDR3 consists of 14 residues. Trimming cost V 4 bases and J 4 bases, with 14 bases left between them. CDR3: CASSSFLRGYEQYF. CDR3 DNA sequence: TGTGCCAGCAGCTCCTTCTTGCGGGGATACGAGCAGTACTTC.

The chain joins TRBV7-6 to TRBJ2-2; 15 bases agree with TRBD2. V shed 4 bases and J 3 bases; nucleotides not matched to a gene: 15. Germline loops: CDR1 SGHVS, CDR2 FNYEAQ. This CDR3 contains 21 residues. The DNA for the CDR3 is TGTGCCAGCAGCTACCGTAGGAAAGGGACTAGCGGGAGGATCTACACCGGGGAGCTGTTTTTT. As protein: CASSYRRKGTSGRIYTGELFF.

The CDR3 here is CASSLGGNTYEQYF. The CDR3 DNA follows: TGTGCCAGCAGCTTAGGAGGCAACACCTACGAGCAGTACTTC. The chain employs TRBV11-2 and TRBJ2-5; D is unresolved. The assigned J gene may be wrong: the sequence end matches TRBJ2-7 better. Germline assignment: CDR1 SGHAT and CDR2 FQNNGV. This CDR3 comprises 14 residues.

The chain joins TRBV30 to TRBJ1-1, with D perhaps TRBD1 (6 bases). The CDR3 is 14 residues long. The V gene lost 4 bases and the J gene lost 1 base, with 13 bases spanning the gap. Germline CDR1 GTSNPN, CDR2 SVGIG (reference sequence). The CDR3 loop is CAWNGGRTNTEAFF. The CDR3 region has the DNA TGTGCCTGGAATGGGGGCAGAACGAACACTGAAGCTTTCTTT.

The rearrangement links TRBV19 to TRBJ1-5, with D uncertain. CDR3 length: 16 residues. The germline CDR1 and CDR2 sequences are LNHDA and SQIVND (reference sequence). V lost 4 bases, J lost 9 bases, and 22 bases lay in between. This CDR3 reads CASSSDIGLEIMPQHF. CDR3 nucleotide sequence: TGTGCCAGTAGTAGTGACATAGGGCTTGAGATCATGCCCCAGCATTTT.

J is TRBJ2-1 and V is TRBV7-8, with 8 bases that match TRBD1. This CDR3 is 14 amino acids long. Germline-derived CDR1 and CDR2 are SGHVS and FQNEAQ. Trimming cost V 5 bases and J 9 bases; bases outside gene matches: 9. CDR3 bases: TGTGCCAGCAGCCCAGACCAGGGGGCATCTGAGCAGTTCTTC. Amino acid sequence: CASSPDQGASEQFF.

CDR3 bases: TGTGCCAGCAGCTCAGGGGTTGGCTATGGCTACACCTTC. Its protein is CASSSGVGYGYTF. The V call is TRBV7-9, the J call TRBJ1-2; D may be TRBD1 (6 bases). The CDR3 runs to 13 residues. Germline assignment: CDR1 SEHNR and CDR2 FQNEAQ (reference sequence). Trimming shortened V by 4 bases and J by 4 bases, and 10 bases separated the two germline ends.

This clone was counted once. The rearrangement links TRBV30 to TRBJ2-4; no reliable D call. The CDR3 spans 14 residues. Trimming took off 7 bases at V and 0 bases at J, with 13 bases between the two ends. The V gene's germline CDR1 is GTSNPN and CDR2 SVGIG (reference sequence). CDR3 sequence reads: CALRTRLAKNIQYF. The CDR3 DNA sequence: TGTGCCTTGAGGACCCGCTTAGCCAAAAACATTCAGTACTTC.

The chain uses TRBV9 and TRBJ1-4, with TRBD1 matching 8 bases. V lost 7 bases and J lost 3; bases outside the gene matches: 5. The CDR3 extends over 14 amino acids. The germline CDR1 and CDR2 sequences are SGDLS and YYNGEE. CDR3 sequence: CASGQGAANEKLFF. The DNA for the CDR3 is TGTGCCAGCGGCCAGGGGGCAGCTAATGAAAAACTGTTTTTT.

This clone showed up just once. The chain uses TRBV4-2 and TRBJ2-7, with no clear D. The CDR3 sequence is 15 residues long. Trimming removed 0 bases from V and 4 bases from J, with 13 bases in between. Germline V CDR1 and CDR2: LGHNA, YNFKEQ. The CDR3 sequence is CASSQDVLSTYEQYF. CDR3 DNA: TGTGCCAGCAGCCAAGATGTTCTCTCTACATACGAGCAGTACTTC.

The chain carries TRBV7-8 and TRBJ1-4, with unresolved D. CDR1 SGHVS and CDR2 FQNEAQ come from the germline V gene. Trimming left V 1 base short and J 7 bases short, with 7 bases between. The CDR3 runs 13 residues. The CDR3 sequence is CASSLGVLEKLFF. The CDR3 DNA is TGTGCCAGCAGCTTAGGGGTTCTTGAAAAACTGTTTTTT.

CDR3 in DNA: TGTGCCAGTAACTCAGGGGGAGCGGGCTACACCTTC. It codes for CASNSGGAGYTF. V gene TRBV19 combines with J gene TRBJ1-2; 7 bases match TRBD1. Trimming cost V 7 bases and J 8 bases; bases outside gene matches: 7. Germline-derived CDR1 and CDR2 are LNHDA and SQIVND (reference sequence). The CDR3 covers 12 residues.

The gene calls are TRBV30 and TRBJ1-6; possible D gene TRBD1, 6 bases. Trimming shortened V by 0 bases and J by 8 bases, and 11 bases separated the two germline ends. The CDR3 is made up of 14 amino acids. The germline gives CDR1 GTSNPN, CDR2 SVGIG (reference sequence). The CDR3 sequence is CAWSVRQGYSPLHF. The CDR3 nucleotides are TGTGCCTGGAGTGTACGTCAGGGGTATTCACCCCTCCACTTT.

The CDR3, as DNA: TGTGCCAGCAGCCAAGGCAGGGGGCGTGGGTACACTGAAGCTTTCTTT. Translated: CASSQGRGRGYTEAFF. This rearrangement joins TRBV4-2 to TRBJ1-1, with 8 bases identical to TRBD1. The CDR3 covers 16 residues. Unmatched junction bases numbered 7, after V lost 1 base and J lost 3 bases. Germline CDR1 is LGHNA and CDR2 is YNFKEQ.

V gene TRBV5-4 combines with J gene TRBJ2-3, with TRBD2 identical over 7 bases. From germline, CDR1 is SGHNT and CDR2 YYREEE (reference sequence). The CDR3 is made up of 13 amino acids. V lost 4 bases, J lost 6 bases, and 5 bases stayed unmatched. The CDR3 DNA follows: TGTGCCAGCAGCGGGCGGGAGCCCGATACGCAGTATTTT. Its protein product is CASSGREPDTQYF.

The CDR3 is CASSLGDSSSAFF. For the CDR3, the DNA is TGTGCCAGCAGCTTAGGGGACAGTTCAAGTGCTTTCTTT. The chain joins TRBV11-2 to TRBJ1-1; 7 bases line up with TRBD1. The CDR3 totals 13 residues. Germline trimming cut 1 base from V and 11 bases from J; bases unmatched to any gene: 7. The germline CDR1 and CDR2 sequences are SGHAT and FQNNGV.

The chain couples TRBV2 to TRBJ1-1, with 9 bases identical to TRBD1. Germline values: CDR1 SNHLY, CDR2 FYNNEI. The CDR3 sequence is 15 residues long. The V segment lost 7 bases and the J segment 2 bases; nucleotides outside the gene matches: 8. The CDR3 DNA reads as TGTGCCAGCAATAATCCGGGACAGGGAAACACTGAAGCTTTCTTT. Amino acids: CASNNPGQGNTEAFF. The whole variable domain, remainder taken from reference TRBV2 and TRBJ1-1, is EPEVTQTPSHQVTQMGQEVILRCVPISNHLYFYWYRQILGQKVEFLVSFYNNEISEKSEIFDDQFSVERPDGSNFTLKIRSTKLEDSAMYFCASNNPGQGNTEAFFGQGTRLTVV.

The chain has TRBV7-2 and TRBJ1-5; D is perhaps TRBD1 (6 bases). Germline CDR1 reads SGHTA; CDR2 reads FQGNSA. The length of the CDR3 is 14 residues. V shed 1 base and J shed 7 bases, with 11 bases lying between them. In DNA, the CDR3 is TGTGCCAGCAGCTTAGGACAGGATCGGCAGCCCCAGCATTTT. As protein: CASSLGQDRQPQHF.

V usage is TRBV4-3 and J usage is TRBJ2-3; 9 bases are a match to TRBD2. The CDR3 contains 15 residues. V dropped 4 bases and J dropped 6; count of bases not matched to a gene: 8. Germline lookup yields CDR1 LGHNA and CDR2 YSLEER. The CDR3 sequence: CASSPREGEVDTQYF. In DNA form, the CDR3 reads TGCGCCAGCAGCCCGCGGGAGGGGGAGGTTGATACGCAGTATTTT.

This chain links TRBV6-6 with TRBJ1-5; TRBD1 matches 7 bases. The germline CDR1 and CDR2 sequences are MNHNY and SVGAGI (reference sequence). V dropped 6 bases and J dropped 6; count of bases not matched to a gene: 14. CDR3 length equals 16 residues. This chain's CDR3 is CASRHMVRGRGQPQHF. The CDR3 nucleotides are TGTGCCAGCAGACACATGGTGAGGGGGCGAGGTCAGCCCCAGCATTTT.

The chain employs TRBV18 and TRBJ2-5, with D perhaps TRBD2 (5 bases). V shed 0 bases and J shed 3 bases, with 5 bases lying between them. Germline CDR1 KGHSH, CDR2 LQKENI. The CDR3 loop spans 13 amino acids. The CDR3 is CASSPPGEETQYF. CDR3 in DNA: TGTGCCAGCTCACCACCGGGAGAAGAGACCCAGTACTTC.

The V and J genes are TRBV28 and TRBJ2-7; 12 bases line up with TRBD2. The J segment lost 4 bases and the V segment lost 3 bases, leaving 16 bases of the junction unmatched. Per germline, CDR1 MDHEN and CDR2 SYDVKM. The CDR3 sequence is 19 residues long. The CDR3 DNA follows: TGTGCCAGCAGTTTCCACCTAAGGACACGACTAGCGGGAGCTTACGAGCAGTACTTC. Protein product: CASSFHLRTRLAGAYEQYF.

The rearrangement joins TRBV29-1 to TRBJ2-7; D not certain. Germline V gene lookup returns CDR1 SQVTM and CDR2 ANQGSEA. Trimming pared 4 bases from V and 5 bases from J, leaving 3 bases between. This CDR3 region has 9 residues. The CDR3 reads CSVGDEQYF. In nucleotides, the CDR3 is TGCAGCGTTGGAGACGAGCAGTACTTC.

The rearrangement uses TRBV7-9 and TRBJ1-4; D remains ambiguous. Germline-derived CDR1 and CDR2 are SEHNR and FQNEAQ (reference sequence). CDR3 size: 13 residues. V lost 4 bases and J lost 3, with 6 bases in between. Here the CDR3 DNA reads TGTGCCAGCAGCTCCCCTTCTAATGAAAAACTGTTTTTT. This gives the protein CASSSPSNEKLFF.